This TCR beta chain was documented in a study of tissue T cells after allogeneic stem cell transplantation (dated by TCRdb to between 2021 and 2024). About the investigation overall: The study profiled TCR beta repertoires in many tissues obtained from research autopsies of patients with and without GVHD, and also in mouse models of GVHD. The human arm was conducted as a prospective observational study, and neither blinding nor randomization was performed.

Via the germline V gene, CDR1 is SGHLS and CDR2 HYDKME. The CDR3 spans 13 residues, from the cysteine through the phenylalanine. The CDR3 was read in part: 36 bases, with the frame set at base 1. Trimming takes 3 bases from V and 4 bases from J, and the germline ends sit 9 bases apart. Libraries were built with the immunoSEQ multiplex PCR assay. Adaptive Biotechnologies performed the TCRbeta CDR3 sequencing at survey depth and reported CDR3 sequences, V/J genes, productive frequency and template counts. Amplification of TCR beta CDR3 regions started from genomic DNA instead of RNA. In the paper's pipeline: Jensen-Shannon divergence was used to quantify pairwise repertoire overlap between tissues, with a value of 1 meaning complete divergence and a value of 0 meaning identical repertoires. Tissues were clustered by single-linkage agglomerative hierarchical clustering of pairwise JSD values, and the clustering results were displayed as dendrograms. GLIPH2 was run on all patient samples with simulation_depth 1000, kmer_min_depth 3 and cdr3_length_cutoff 8, and groups with more than two unique CDR3s were retained. A standardized tissue-overlap score was calculated by extrapolating Jaccard GLIPH-group overlap across patients to a standard repertoire size of 1000 clones. To look at how diversity was associated with clinical or experimental variables, linear mixed-effect models were used, with tissue treated as a fixed effect and individual treated as a random effect. In its TCRdb copy, this immuneACCESS table keeps in-frame sequences only and misses some clones. Where compared with another copy, unresolved V genes explain less than half of these, and the others have no known cause. The D gene and trimming were derived from the DNA, and the V and J assignments and clone size from that table. This sample holds 48,000 or so clones; around 70% were observed only once. The top ten hold approximately 0.72% of the sample.

Overall study results and their limits: In both patients and mice, only a limited portion of the TCR repertoire detected in tissues was captured by blood and spleen T cells. Only a few T cell clones appeared in more than one patient, yet motif-based clustering showed tissue-specific repertoire signatures that were shared between patients. The patient cohort was small and varied clinically, and sampling depth was recognized as a limitation. Which tissue TCRs were alloreactive or antigen-specific was not determined in the study, and some clones might have been persisting host cells. Within patients, how anatomically similar tissues were was a major factor shaping TCR repertoire composition, regardless of disease or transplant status.

Turning to this clone: It lacks a known antigen. Gene designations and germline sequences in this entry are those of the mouse. The read gets to within 1 residue of the CDR3 end, and the germline J gene fills in the rest.

Input material: sorted cells pooled from one or two spleens. The TCR sequence derives from a pool of C57BL/6 mice in good health. The chain employs TRBV12-2 and TRBJ1-5, with TRBD1 as a weak D call on 6 bases. The covered CDR3 bases are TGTGCCAGCTCTTCAACAGGGAACCAGGCTCCGCTT. It is translated as CASSSTGNQAPL. The entire CDR3 protein is CASSSTGNQAPLF. The full variable domain, with segments outside the CDR3 supplied by the reference TRBV12-2 and TRBJ1-5 proteins, appears as NSGVVQSPRYIIKGKGERSILKCIPISGHLSVAWYQQTQGQELKFFIQHYDKMERDKGNLPSRFSVQQFDDYHSEMNMSALELEDSAVYFCASSSTGNQAPLFGEGTRLSVL.